This T cell receptor beta chain emerged from a study of shared clonotypes between healthy human individuals. Here immunoSEQ multiplex PCR was the method, and the copy in TCRdb shows in-frame clones only, minus some. The repertoire has about 2.4 million clones, around nine tenths of them found once; the top ten carry under 0.15%. The CDR3 is 13 residues long. Germline values: CDR1 MGHRA, CDR2 YSYEKL. Between the trimmed V and J ends, which lost 4 bases and 6 bases, there was a span of 12 bases. The rearrangement uses TRBV4-1 and TRBJ1-2; weak D call: TRBD1 (6 bases). The receptor comes from a man aged 18 to 29 in good health. The source material was naive CD4+ T cells sorted from blood. Subset defined: CD45RA+ positively selected. For the CDR3, the DNA is TGCGCCAGCAGCCTACAGGGCTTAGATGGCTACACCTTC. It yields the protein CASSLQGLDGYTF.